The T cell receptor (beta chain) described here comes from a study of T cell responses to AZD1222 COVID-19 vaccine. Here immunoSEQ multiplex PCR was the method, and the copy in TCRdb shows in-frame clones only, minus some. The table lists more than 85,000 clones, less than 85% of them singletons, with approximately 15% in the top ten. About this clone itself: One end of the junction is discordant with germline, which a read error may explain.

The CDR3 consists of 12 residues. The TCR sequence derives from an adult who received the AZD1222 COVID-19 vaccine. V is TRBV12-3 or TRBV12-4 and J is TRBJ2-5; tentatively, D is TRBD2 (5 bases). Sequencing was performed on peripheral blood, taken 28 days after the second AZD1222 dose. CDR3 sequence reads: CASSLAAETQYF. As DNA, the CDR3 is TGTGCCAGCAGTCTAGCCGCGGAGACCCAGTACTTC.